This T cell receptor (beta chain) stems from a study of beta chain features in type 1 diabetes. The wider study: There were 90 million to 110 million sorted cells examined across all samples.

Via the markers CD45RO/CCR7/CD25/CD127/CD95/CD27, stem cell-like memory, regulatory, central memory and naive CD4+ cells were sorted. The CDR3 extends over 11 amino acids. Trimming took 6 bases from V and 10 from J, leaving 15 bases between them. Germline values: CDR1 DFQATT, CDR2 SNEGSKA (reference sequence). Investigators reverse transcribed all isolated RNA, so they sequenced expressed TCRB transcripts. Here immunoSEQ multiplex PCR was the method, and the copy in TCRdb shows in-frame clones only, minus some. The sample lists a few hundred thousand clones, around 28% occurring once. The sequenced material came from naive CD4+ T cells from blood. The chain recombines TRBV20-1 with TRBJ1-2; D ambiguous. The source is a man between 18 and 29 years old in good health. The DNA for the CDR3 is TGCAGTGCCGCCGGGCCCTGGGACTACACCTTC. Translated: CSAAGPWDYTF.